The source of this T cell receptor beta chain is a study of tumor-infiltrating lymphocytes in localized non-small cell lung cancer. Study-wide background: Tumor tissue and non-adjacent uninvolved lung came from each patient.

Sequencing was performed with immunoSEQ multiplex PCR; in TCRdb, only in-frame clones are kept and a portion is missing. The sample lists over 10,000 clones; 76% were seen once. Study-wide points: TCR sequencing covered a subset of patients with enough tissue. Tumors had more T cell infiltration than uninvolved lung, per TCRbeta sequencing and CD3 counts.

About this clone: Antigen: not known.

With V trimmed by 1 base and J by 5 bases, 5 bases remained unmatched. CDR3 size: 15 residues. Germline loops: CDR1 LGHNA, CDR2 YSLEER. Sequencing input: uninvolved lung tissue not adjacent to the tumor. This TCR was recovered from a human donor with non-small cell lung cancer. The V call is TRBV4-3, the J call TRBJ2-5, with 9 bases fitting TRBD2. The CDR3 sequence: CASSQGGGAGETQYF. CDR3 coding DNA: TGCGCCAGCAGCCAAGGCGGGGGGGCCGGGGAGACCCAGTACTTC.